The 32 T cell receptor beta chains below all came from one sample that was sequenced in a study of regulatory T cells in long-lasting Graves disease. Through Arm-PCR of CDR3 regions and iRepertoire HTBI primers, TCR beta libraries were built. TCRdb processed the multiplex PCR reads anew with MiXCR; each CDR3 protein has one entry. The sample shows some 370,000 distinct CDR3 sequences, roughly 10% of them seen only once. Time point noted: newly diagnosed GD, antithyroid drugs for less than 3 months. PBMC RNA was the source of the TCR library. These records were also assigned to another study, of T cells in Graves' hyperthyroidism and ophthalmopathy.

Material: peripheral blood mononuclear cells (PBMCs), obtained at new diagnosis, from a patient treated with antithyroid drugs. All receptors derive from a woman aged 18 to 35 with Graves disease.

This clonotype was seen only a few times. The V gene is TRBV7-9, the J gene TRBJ1-2, with no clear D. V gave up 5 bases and J gave up 5 bases, with 15 bases separating them. The V gene's germline CDR1 is SEHNR and CDR2 FQNEAQ (reference sequence). There are 14 residues in the CDR3. The CDR3 sequence is CASSKTWEGYGYTF. In DNA form, the CDR3 reads TGTGCCAGCAGCAAAACGTGGGAGGGTTATGGCTACACCTTC.

Many counts were recorded for this clonotype. The J gene is TRBJ1-5, the V gene TRBV4-3; no clear D. The V end was cut by 0 bases, the J end by 2 bases, with 8 bases between. Looked up from germline, CDR1 is LGHNA and CDR2 is YSLEER. The CDR3 loop spans 15 amino acids. The CDR3 here is CASSQDRFGNQPQHF. The CDR3 DNA reads TGCGCCAGCAGCCAAGATCGCTTCGGCAATCAGCCCCAGCATTTT.

The chain joins TRBV15 to TRBJ2-7; possible D gene TRBD2, 6 bases. The V gene lost 2 bases and the J gene lost 4 bases, with 18 bases spanning the gap. The germline CDR1 and CDR2 sequences are LNHNV and YYDKDF (reference sequence). The CDR3 has 16 amino acids. In DNA form, the CDR3 reads TGTGCCACCAGCAGACTACCGGGAGTGATCGATTACGAGCAGTACTTC. Translating gives CATSRLPGVIDYEQYF.

In this sample, this clonotype turned up many times. The V gene is TRBV19, the J gene TRBJ1-1; possibly TRBD1 for D (6 bases). The CDR3 is 13 amino acids. V gave up 6 bases and J gave up 6 bases, with 14 bases separating them. Germline CDR1 and CDR2: LNHDA and SQIVND (reference sequence). The CDR3: CASRPQGIAEAFF. As DNA, the CDR3 is TGTGCCAGTAGGCCACAGGGTATCGCTGAAGCTTTCTTT. Supplemented by reference TRBV19 and TRBJ1-1, the full variable domain reads DGGITQSPKYLFRKEGQNVTLSCEQNLNHDAMYWYRQDPGQGLRLIYYSQIVNDFQKGDIAEGYSVSREKKESFPLTVTSAQKNPTAFYLCASRPQGIAEAFFGQGTRLTVV.

This clonotype was counted ten times or more. The chain carries TRBV29-1 and TRBJ1-2; no clear D gene. This CDR3 has 13 residues. Trimming stripped 3 bases from V and 8 bases from J, with 16 bases between. CDR1 SQVTM and CDR2 ANQGSEA come from the germline V gene. CDR3 loop: CSVDFGGGGGYTF. The CDR3 DNA reads TGCAGCGTTGACTTCGGCGGAGGAGGCGGCTACACCTTC.

This clonotype came up a few times. J is TRBJ2-5 and V is TRBV10-3; 8 nucleotides line up with TRBD1. This CDR3 is 10 amino acids long. V gave up 6 bases and J gave up 9 bases; unmatched junction bases: 0. Per germline, CDR1 ENHRY and CDR2 SYGVKD. CDR3 in amino acids: CAIRQGAQYF. The CDR3 DNA sequence: TGTGCCATCAGACAGGGGGCCCAGTACTTC.

This clonotype was counted ten times or more. The CDR3 DNA reads as TGTGCCAGCAGCTTAGAGGCCCACACTGAAGCTTTCTTT. This translates into CASSLEAHTEAFF. V is TRBV7-8 and J is TRBJ1-1; D is unclear. Germline V gene lookup returns CDR1 SGHVS and CDR2 FQNEAQ. Trimming removed 1 base from V and 3 bases from J, with 6 bases in between. This CDR3 spans 13 amino acids.

This clonotype came up many times. This chain joins TRBV6-2 or TRBV6-3 and TRBJ2-5, with D maybe TRBD1 (6 bases). This CDR3 region has 14 residues. V gave up 0 bases and J gave up 6 bases, with 11 bases separating them. Looked up from germline, CDR1 is MNHEY and CDR2 is SVGEGT. The CDR3 sequence: CASSYSPGAQTQYF. The CDR3 bases are TGTGCCAGCAGTTACTCGCCAGGGGCGCAGACCCAGTACTTC.

The sample holds many counts of this clonotype. J is TRBJ1-2 and V is TRBV7-2; 7 bases match TRBD1. Germline V gene data show CDR1 as SGHTA and CDR2 as FQGNSA. The CDR3 has 15 residues. V shed 5 bases, J shed 0 bases, and the junction held 6 bases outside the gene matches. The CDR3 protein is CASSRRDSTNYGYTF. The CDR3 nucleotides are TGTGCCAGCAGCCGACGGGACAGCACTAACTATGGCTACACCTTC. Full variable domain (rest looked up from reference TRBV7-2 and TRBJ1-2): GAGVSQSPSNKVTEKGKDVELRCDPISGHTALYWYRQSLGQGLEFLIYFQGNSAPDKSGLPSDRFSAERTGGSVSTLTIQRTQQEDSAVYLCASSRRDSTNYGYTFGSGTRLTVV.

This clonotype came up many times. The chain links TRBV5-6 to TRBJ1-5; D call uncertain. V dropped 2 bases and J dropped 1 base, with 10 bases sitting between them. Germline lookup yields CDR1 SGHDT and CDR2 YYEEEE. The CDR3 consists of 15 residues. The CDR3 reads CASSFGLKSNQPQHF. The CDR3 nucleotides are TGTGCCAGCAGCTTTGGGCTGAAGAGCAATCAGCCCCAGCATTTT.

In this sample, this clonotype turned up many times. The V call is TRBV5-1, the J call TRBJ2-5; D is possibly TRBD1 or TRBD2 (5 bases each). V lost 4 bases and J 5 bases, leaving 12 bases between the germline ends. Germline V gene lookup returns CDR1 SGHRS and CDR2 YFSETQ. The CDR3 loop spans 13 amino acids. Here the CDR3 reads CASSVSGTETQYF. The CDR3 DNA sequence: TGCGCCAGCAGCGTTTCGGGGACGGAGACCCAGTACTTC.

CDR3 protein: CASSLGYRLAAYNEQFF. CDR3 in DNA: TGTGCCAGCAGCTTGGGCTACCGACTAGCGGCCTACAATGAGCAGTTCTTC. The chain recombines TRBV11-2 with TRBJ2-1, with 9 bases aligning to TRBD2. V trimming: 3 bases; J trimming: 2 bases; junction bases outside the gene matches: 8. CDR3 size: 17 residues. Germline V gives CDR1 SGHAT, CDR2 FQNNGV.

The J gene is TRBJ1-5, the V gene TRBV6-2 or TRBV6-3, with a possible D match to TRBD1 (5 bases). Germline CDR1 reads MNHEY; CDR2 reads SVGEGT. The CDR3 totals 16 residues. The V gene lost 6 bases and the J gene lost 2 bases, with 17 bases spanning the gap. The chain's CDR3 is CASRSPYSQGNQPQHF. The CDR3 region has the DNA TGTGCCAGCAGGTCACCATACTCACAGGGCAATCAGCCCCAGCATTTT.

V gene TRBV4-3 combines with J gene TRBJ1-1; no clear D gene. From germline, CDR1 is LGHNA and CDR2 YSLEER. CDR3 length: 15 amino acids. V was clipped by 3 bases and J by 1 base, with 12 bases between them. The CDR3 loop reads CASSHLSRRNTEAFF. As DNA, the CDR3 is TGCGCCAGCAGCCATTTGAGCAGGAGGAACACTGAAGCTTTCTTT.

In its sample, this clonotype was seen many times. The rearrangement joins TRBV4-1 to TRBJ1-2; D unclear. This CDR3 spans 17 amino acids. The V and J ends lost 0 bases and 2 bases respectively, with 16 bases between them. Per germline, CDR1 MGHRA and CDR2 YSYEKL. CDR3 in DNA: TGCGCCAGCAGCCAAGATCCGGGTCCTTGGCAAAACTATGGCTACACCTTC. Translating it yields CASSQDPGPWQNYGYTF.

This clonotype was detected ten times or more. The V gene is TRBV19, the J gene TRBJ1-1; D gene unclear. Trimming took off 11 bases at V and 7 bases at J, with 14 bases between the two ends. Germline V lookup: CDR1 LNHDA, CDR2 SQIVND (reference sequence). The CDR3 is made up of 11 amino acids. The CDR3 nucleotides are TGTGCCGTTGGACCGGGATTTGAAGCTTTCTTT. The encoded protein is CAVGPGFEAFF.

There are a few counts of this clonotype. A much larger clone lies a single base off, so this may be a read error. The CDR3 does not close with the conserved phenylalanine or tryptophan, likely indicating a read error. The V call is TRBV28, the J call TRBJ1-1; weak D call: TRBD1 (5 bases). V shed 2 bases and J shed 4 bases, with 11 bases lying between them. The CDR3 spans 14 residues. The germline gives CDR1 MDHEN, CDR2 SYDVKM. The CDR3 DNA sequence: TGTGCCAGCAGTTTAGGGGGTTGGGGCACTGAAGCTTTCCTT. Residues: CASSLGGWGTEAFL.

This clonotype was recorded many times. V usage is TRBV28 and J usage is TRBJ2-3; D gene ambiguous. The CDR3 is 13 residues long. Per the germline V gene, CDR1 is MDHEN and CDR2 is SYDVKM. Trimming took 3 bases from V and 2 from J, leaving 6 bases between them. The CDR3 DNA reads as TGTGCCAGCAGTTTGATTCCCACAGATACGCAGTATTTT. Amino acids: CASSLIPTDTQYF.

This clonotype was seen many times. This chain connects TRBV18 to TRBJ1-1; weak D call: TRBD1 (6 bases). Germline CDR1 and CDR2: KGHSH and LQKENI. V dropped 4 bases and J dropped 2 bases, with 14 bases sitting between them. CDR3 length equals 15 residues. The CDR3 DNA is TGTGCCAGCTCACTAGCAGGGGCAGGAAACACTGAAGCTTTCTTT. It yields the protein CASSLAGAGNTEAFF.

This clonotype was counted ten times or more. J is TRBJ2-1 and V is TRBV7-2; D call uncertain. CDR1 and CDR2 from the germline V gene are SGHTA and FQGNSA. The V end was cut by 2 bases, the J end by 8 bases, with 13 bases between. The CDR3 is 14 residues long. This chain's CDR3 is CASSLRLSTHEQFF. The CDR3 bases are TGTGCCAGCAGCTTAAGGCTCTCTACCCATGAGCAGTTCTTC.

In its sample, this clonotype was seen many times. V usage is TRBV7-9 and J usage is TRBJ2-1; no firm D call. V was shortened by 3 bases and J by 7 bases, with 4 bases between the two germline ends. The CDR3 has 11 amino acids. Germline assignment: CDR1 SEHNR and CDR2 FQNEAQ (reference sequence). The CDR3 here is CASSFLNEQFF. CDR3 nucleotide sequence: TGTGCCAGCAGCTTTCTAAATGAGCAGTTCTTC.

This clonotype was detected ten times or more. The rearrangement joins TRBV10-3 to TRBJ1-6, with D maybe TRBD1 (5 bases). CDR1 ENHRY and CDR2 SYGVKD come from the germline V gene. V gave up 10 bases and J gave up 11 bases, with 18 bases separating them. CDR3 length: 13 residues. CDR3 residues: CATRRDVGAPLHF. For the CDR3, the DNA is TGTGCCACCAGGCGGGACGTTGGGGCACCCCTCCACTTT.

Ten or more counts support this clonotype. The chain links TRBV29-1 to TRBJ2-3; the match to TRBD2 covers 11 bases. J was trimmed by 0 bases and V by 7 bases; bases with no gene match: 3. The CDR3 is made up of 14 amino acids. CDR1 is SQVTM and CDR2 is ANQGSEA in the germline V gene. In DNA, the CDR3 is TGCAGCGGGGGACTAGCGGTGAGCACAGATACGCAGTATTTT. Amino acids: CSGGLAVSTDTQYF.

This clonotype was counted many times. The rearrangement uses TRBV12-3 or TRBV12-4 and TRBJ1-1, with D unresolved. The CDR3 consists of 14 residues. Trimming left V 5 bases short and J 5 bases short, with 15 bases between. For the CDR3, the DNA is TGTGCCAGCAGTCCCTTCGATGGGAGGACTGAAGCTTTCTTT. As protein: CASSPFDGRTEAFF.

This clonotype was picked up a small number of times. This sequence joins TRBV6-2 or TRBV6-3 and TRBJ2-2; TRBD1 might be the D (6 bases). Germline assignment: CDR1 MNHEY and CDR2 SVGEGT. The CDR3 is 15 residues long. Trimming shortened V by 1 base and J by 1 base, and 7 bases separated the two germline ends. The chain's CDR3 is CASSYYRVNTGELFF. CDR3 DNA sequence: TGTGCCAGCAGTTACTACAGGGTGAACACCGGGGAGCTGTTTTTT.

The chain is built from TRBV5-8 and TRBJ1-5; D uncertain. The germline gives CDR1 SGHTS, CDR2 YDEGEE. The CDR3 contains 14 residues. V was cut by 9 bases and J by 1 base, with 14 bases left in between. CDR3 amino acids: CANSPDLSNQPQHF. The CDR3 nucleotides are TGTGCCAACAGTCCCGATTTGAGCAATCAGCCCCAGCATTTT.

This clonotype appeared a few times. V and J are TRBV30 and TRBJ1-1, with D unresolved. Germline-derived CDR1 and CDR2 are GTSNPN and SVGIG (reference sequence). Trimming left V 2 bases short and J 1 base short, with 5 bases between. CDR3 size: 12 residues. CDR3 region: CAWSIQNTEAFF. CDR3 in DNA: TGTGCCTGGAGTATTCAGAACACTGAAGCTTTCTTT.

This rearrangement joins TRBV7-9 to TRBJ2-7; tentatively, D is TRBD1 or TRBD2 (5 bases each). The germline V gene encodes CDR1 SEHNR and CDR2 FQNEAQ (reference sequence). The CDR3 runs 16 residues. Trimming stripped 5 bases from V and 0 bases from J, with 17 bases between. CDR3 nucleotide sequence: TGTGCCAGCAGCCGGGACCCCGGGTTCTACTCCTACGAGCAGTACGTC. Translation gives CASSRDPGFYSYEQYV.

The sample holds a few counts of this clonotype. The genes are TRBV4-3 and TRBJ2-7; 10 bases fit TRBD1. Germline V gives CDR1 LGHNA, CDR2 YSLEER. The CDR3 is 20 amino acids. The V and J ends lost 3 bases and 6 bases, in that order; junction bases with no gene match: 23. The CDR3 spells CASSHQSRDRGRAREVEQYV. The CDR3 nucleotides read TGCGCCAGCAGCCATCAAAGCCGGGACAGGGGACGGGCCCGAGAAGTCGAGCAGTACGTC.

The sample holds many counts of this clonotype. CDR3 in DNA: TGTGCCACCAGTGACAGGATGAACACCGGGGAGCTGTTTTTT. Translation gives CATSDRMNTGELFF. V usage is TRBV24-1 and J usage is TRBJ2-2, with D hard to call. Trimming pared 4 bases from V and 1 base from J, leaving 6 bases between. The CDR3 runs 14 residues. Germline V gives CDR1 KGHDR, CDR2 SFDVKD.

There are a few counts of this clonotype. The CDR3 bases are TGTGCCAGCAGCTTAGCAACCTATGGCGCCTACTCAAACTACTATGGCTACACCTTC. Translating it yields CASSLATYGAYSNYYGYTF. V and J are TRBV7-9 and TRBJ1-2; D is ambiguous. V lost 0 bases, J lost 3 bases, and 23 bases lay in between. This CDR3 comprises 19 residues. Germline lookup yields CDR1 SEHNR and CDR2 FQNEAQ (reference sequence).

V gene TRBV24-1 combines with J gene TRBJ2-7; D ambiguous. The J call may be in error: the DNA end matches TRBJ2-1 better. Germline CDR1 reads KGHDR; CDR2 reads SFDVKD. The CDR3 sequence is 13 residues long. The CDR3 protein is CATAAGPSYEQFF. The CDR3 coding sequence is TGTGCCACCGCGGCCGGTCCGTCCTACGAGCAGTTCTTC.